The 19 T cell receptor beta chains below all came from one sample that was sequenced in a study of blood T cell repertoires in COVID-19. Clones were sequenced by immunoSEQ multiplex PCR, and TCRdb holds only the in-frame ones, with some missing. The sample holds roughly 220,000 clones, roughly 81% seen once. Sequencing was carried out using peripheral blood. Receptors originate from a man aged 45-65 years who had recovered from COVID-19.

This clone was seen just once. CDR3: CASSYAAGVDTQYF. DNA of the CDR3: TGTGCCAGCAGTTACGCGGCAGGGGTAGATACGCAGTATTTT. The chain couples TRBV6-2 or TRBV6-3 to TRBJ2-3, with D perhaps matching TRBD1 (6 bases). Trimming left V 2 bases short and J 5 bases short, with 11 bases between. The CDR3 length is 14 residues. The germline V gene has CDR1 MNHEY and CDR2 SVGEGT.

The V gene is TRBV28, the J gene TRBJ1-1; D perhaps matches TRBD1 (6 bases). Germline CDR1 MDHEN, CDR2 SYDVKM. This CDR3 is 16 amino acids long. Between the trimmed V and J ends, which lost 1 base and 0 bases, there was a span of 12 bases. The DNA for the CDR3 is TGTGCCAGCAGTTTATTGGGGGGGGGCCTGAACACTGAAGCTTTCTTT. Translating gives CASSLLGGGLNTEAFF.

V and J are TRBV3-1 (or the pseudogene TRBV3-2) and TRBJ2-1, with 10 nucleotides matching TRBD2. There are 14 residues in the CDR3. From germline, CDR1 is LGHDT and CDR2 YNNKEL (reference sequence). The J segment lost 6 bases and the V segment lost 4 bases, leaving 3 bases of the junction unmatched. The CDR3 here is CASSRLAGRNEQFF. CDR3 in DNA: TGTGCCAGCAGCCGACTAGCGGGCCGCAATGAGCAGTTCTTC.

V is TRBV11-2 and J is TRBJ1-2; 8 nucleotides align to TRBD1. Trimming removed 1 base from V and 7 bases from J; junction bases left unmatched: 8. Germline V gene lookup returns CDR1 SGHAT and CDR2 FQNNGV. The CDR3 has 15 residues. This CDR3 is CASSLARTGSFGYTF. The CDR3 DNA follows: TGTGCCAGCAGCTTAGCGCGGACAGGGTCCTTTGGCTACACCTTC. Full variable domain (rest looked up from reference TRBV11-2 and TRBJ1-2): EAGVAQSPRYKIIEKRQSVAFWCNPISGHATLYWYQQILGQGPKLLIQFQNNGVVDDSQLPKDRFSAERLKGVDSTLKIQPAKLEDSAVYLCASSLARTGSFGYTFGSGTRLTVV.

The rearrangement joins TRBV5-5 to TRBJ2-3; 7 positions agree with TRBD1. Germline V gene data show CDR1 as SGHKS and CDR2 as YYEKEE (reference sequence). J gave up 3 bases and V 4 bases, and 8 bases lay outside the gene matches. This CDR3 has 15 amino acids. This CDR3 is CASSVGQVLTDTQYF. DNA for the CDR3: TGTGCCAGCAGCGTAGGACAGGTACTAACAGATACGCAGTATTTT.

The CDR3 DNA reads TGTGCCAGCAGCCCCCAGGGCGGGGAGCTGTTTTTT. Its translation is CASSPQGGELFF. The chain carries TRBV11-2 and TRBJ2-2, with D perhaps matching TRBD1 (5 bases). The CDR3 consists of 12 residues. Per germline, CDR1 SGHAT and CDR2 FQNNGV. Trimming cost V 5 bases and J 7 bases, with 8 bases left between them.

CDR3: CASSTGLGGTGELFF. The DNA for the CDR3 is TGTGCCAGCAGTACGGGACTAGGGGGCACCGGGGAGCTGTTTTTT. The chain couples TRBV6-5 to TRBJ2-2; 8 bases are shared with TRBD2. Per the germline V gene, CDR1 is MNHEY and CDR2 is SVGAGI. V lost 5 bases and J lost 4; bases outside the gene matches: 6. The CDR3 contains 15 residues.

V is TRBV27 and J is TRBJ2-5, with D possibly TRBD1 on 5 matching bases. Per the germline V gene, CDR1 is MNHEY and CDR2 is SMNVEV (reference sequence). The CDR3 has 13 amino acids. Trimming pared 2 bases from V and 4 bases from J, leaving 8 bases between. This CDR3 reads CASSLGQIETQYF. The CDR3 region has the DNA TGTGCCAGCAGTTTAGGACAAATAGAGACCCAGTACTTC.

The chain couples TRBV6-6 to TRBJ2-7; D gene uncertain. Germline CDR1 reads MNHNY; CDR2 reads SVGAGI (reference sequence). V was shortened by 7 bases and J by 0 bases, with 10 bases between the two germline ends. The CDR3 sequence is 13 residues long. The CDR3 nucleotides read TGTGCCAGCAAGTCGGGTTCCTCCTACGAGCAGTACTTC. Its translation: CASKSGSSYEQYF.

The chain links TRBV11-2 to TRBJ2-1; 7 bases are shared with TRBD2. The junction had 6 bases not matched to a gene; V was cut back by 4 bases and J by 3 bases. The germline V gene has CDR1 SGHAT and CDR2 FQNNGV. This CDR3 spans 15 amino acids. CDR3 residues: CASSWGAGNYNEQFF. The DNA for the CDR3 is TGTGCCAGCAGCTGGGGAGCGGGAAACTACAATGAGCAGTTCTTC.

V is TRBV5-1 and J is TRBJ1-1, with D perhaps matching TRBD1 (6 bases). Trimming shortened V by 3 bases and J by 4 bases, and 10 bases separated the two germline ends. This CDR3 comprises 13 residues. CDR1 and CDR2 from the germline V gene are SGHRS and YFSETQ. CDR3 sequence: CASSWTDRTEAFF. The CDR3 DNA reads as TGCGCCAGCAGCTGGACAGACCGCACTGAAGCTTTCTTT.

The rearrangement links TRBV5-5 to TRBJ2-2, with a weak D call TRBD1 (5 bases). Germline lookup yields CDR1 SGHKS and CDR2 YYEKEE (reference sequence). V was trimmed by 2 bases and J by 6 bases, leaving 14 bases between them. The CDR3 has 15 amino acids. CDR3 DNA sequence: TGTGCCAGCAGCTTACGGGCAGGGTTTTCCGGGGAGCTGTTTTTT. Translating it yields CASSLRAGFSGELFF.

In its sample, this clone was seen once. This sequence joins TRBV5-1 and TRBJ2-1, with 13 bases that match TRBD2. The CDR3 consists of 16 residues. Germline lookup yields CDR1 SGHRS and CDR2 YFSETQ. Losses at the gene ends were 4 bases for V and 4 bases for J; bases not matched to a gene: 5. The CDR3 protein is CASSRTSGRYYNEQFF. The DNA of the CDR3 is TGCGCCAGCAGCCGGACTAGCGGGAGATATTACAATGAGCAGTTCTTC. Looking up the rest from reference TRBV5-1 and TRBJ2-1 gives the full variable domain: KAGVTQTPRYLIKTRGQQVTLSCSPISGHRSVSWYQQTPGQGLQFLFEYFSETQRNKGNFPGRFSGRQFSNSRSEMNVSTLELGDSALYLCASSRTSGRYYNEQFFGPGTRLTVL.

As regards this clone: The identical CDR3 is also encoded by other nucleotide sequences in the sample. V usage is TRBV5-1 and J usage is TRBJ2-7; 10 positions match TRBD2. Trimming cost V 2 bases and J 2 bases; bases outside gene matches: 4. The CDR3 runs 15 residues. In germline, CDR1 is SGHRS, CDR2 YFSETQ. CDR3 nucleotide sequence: TGCGCCAGCAGCTTCTTAGCGGGAGGCCCCTACGAGCAGTACTTC. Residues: CASSFLAGGPYEQYF.

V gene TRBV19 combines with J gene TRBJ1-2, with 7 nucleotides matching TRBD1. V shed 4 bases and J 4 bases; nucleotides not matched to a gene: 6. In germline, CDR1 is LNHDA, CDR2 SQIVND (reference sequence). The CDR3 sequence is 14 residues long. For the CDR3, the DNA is TGTGCCAGTAGTACCCCAGGGGGAAGCTATGGCTACACCTTC. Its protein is CASSTPGGSYGYTF.

The CDR3 nucleotides read TGTGCCAGCAGCCCCAGGACAGGGGTCCCCTACGAGCAGTACTTC. Translation gives CASSPRTGVPYEQYF. This chain connects TRBV7-9 to TRBJ2-7, with 9 bases identical to TRBD1. Germline lookup yields CDR1 SEHNR and CDR2 FQNEAQ (reference sequence). CDR3 size: 15 residues. J lost 2 bases, V lost 5 bases, and 7 bases had no gene match.

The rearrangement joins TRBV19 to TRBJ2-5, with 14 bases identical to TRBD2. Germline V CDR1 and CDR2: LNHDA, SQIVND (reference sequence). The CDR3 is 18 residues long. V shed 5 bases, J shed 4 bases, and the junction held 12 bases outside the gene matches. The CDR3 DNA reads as TGTGCCAGTAGTCCAAAGAAGCGACTAGCGGGAGGGGGAGAGACCCAGTACTTC. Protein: CASSPKKRLAGGGETQYF.

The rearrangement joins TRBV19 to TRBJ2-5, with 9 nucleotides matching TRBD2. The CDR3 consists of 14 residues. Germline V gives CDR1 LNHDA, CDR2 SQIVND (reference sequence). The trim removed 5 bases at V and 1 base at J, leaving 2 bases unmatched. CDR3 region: CASSVTSGQETQYF. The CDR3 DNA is TGTGCCAGTAGTGTGACTAGCGGCCAAGAGACCCAGTACTTC.

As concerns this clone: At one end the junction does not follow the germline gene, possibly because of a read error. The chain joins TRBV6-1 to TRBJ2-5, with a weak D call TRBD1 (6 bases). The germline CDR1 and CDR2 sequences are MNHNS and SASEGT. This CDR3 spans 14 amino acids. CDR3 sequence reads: CASSENRVQGTQYF. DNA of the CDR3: TGTGCCAGCAGTGAAAACAGGGTTCAAGGGACCCAGTACTTC.